The rows below give T cell receptor beta chains drawn from one sample of a study of blood T cell repertoires in COVID-19. The assay was immunoSEQ multiplex PCR, and TCRdb's table has in-frame clones only and misses some. Of 150,000 to 200,000 clones listed, 70% to 90% were seen once; the top ten hold 20% to 25%. The specimen was peripheral blood. The receptor set was obtained from a man in his sixties with active or convalescent COVID-19. Both conserved end residues are part of each CDR3. Each record gives: clone size, D gene, J gene, V gene, CDR3 protein, CDR3 DNA. A D gene is named only where the DNA matches it firmly. Clone size appears in some rows only: once, few, many, or a class for an expanded clone.

>.|.|TRBJ1-2|TRBV7-9
CASSLGVLSGGYTF
TGTGCCAGCAGCTTAGGGGTTCTTTCGGGAGGCTACACCTTC
>.|.|TRBJ2-2|TRBV6-6
CASSRLTRGNTGELFF
TGTGCCAGCAGTCGACTTACTAGAGGCAACACCGGGGAGCTGTTTTTT
>.|TRBD2|TRBJ2-1|TRBV3-1/TRBV3-2
CASSQEVSLAGVYEQFF
TGTGCCAGCAGCCAAGAAGTAAGTCTAGCGGGGGTCTATGAGCAGTTCTTC
>.|.|TRBJ2-1|TRBV7-9
CASSPDTSSYNEQFF
TGTGCCAGCAGCCCTGACACGAGCTCCTACAATGAGCAGTTCTTC
>.|.|TRBJ2-2|TRBV6-5
CASTNRPPGELFF
TGTGCCAGCACTAATCGCCCCCCCGGGGAGCTGTTTTTT
>.|TRBD2|TRBJ2-1|TRBV5-4
CASSSTGTSGINEQFF
TGTGCCAGCAGCTCTACCGGGACTAGCGGAATCAATGAGCAGTTCTTC
>.|.|TRBJ1-2|TRBV7-2
CASSLDQGLNYGYTF
TGTGCCAGCAGCTTAGACCAGGGACTGAACTATGGCTACACCTTC
>.|TRBD2|TRBJ2-2|TRBV3-1/TRBV3-2
CASSQGVAGVGNTGELFF
TGTGCCAGCAGCCAAGGCGTAGCGGGGGTCGGGAACACCGGGGAGCTGTTTTTT
>.|.|TRBJ1-1|TRBV10-1
CASRDSLNTEAFF
TGCGCCAGCAGGGACAGTTTGAACACTGAAGCTTTCTTT
>.|.|TRBJ2-3|TRBV11-2
CASRPGLQSNTQYF
TGTGCCAGCAGGCCGGGACTTCAATCTAATACGCAGTATTTT
>.|.|TRBJ1-6|TRBV10-1
CASSEGQPKSPLHF
TGCGCCAGCAGTGAGGGACAGCCGAAGTCACCCCTCCACTTT
>.|.|TRBJ1-5|TRBV5-1
CARSLGGGQPQHF
TGCGCCCGCAGCTTGGGGGGGGGCCAGCCCCAGCATTTT
>few|.|TRBJ2-1|TRBV4-1
CASSREALPYNEQFF
TGCGCCAGCAGCCGGGAGGCCTTACCCTACAATGAGCAGTTCTTC
>.|.|TRBJ2-3|TRBV7-2
CASSSDIRGYTQYF
TGTGCCAGCAGCTCCGACATCCGGGGTTATACGCAGTATTTT
>.|.|TRBJ2-6|TRBV4-2
CASSPALGSGTSGANVLTF
TGTGCCAGCAGTCCGGCGTTGGGGAGCGGAACCTCTGGGGCCAACGTCCTGACTTTC
>.|TRBD2|TRBJ2-7|TRBV28
CASSLIPQSSGDSYEQYF
TGTGCCAGCAGTCTAATCCCCCAGAGTAGCGGGGACTCCTACGAGCAGTACTTC
>.|TRBD2|TRBJ2-1|TRBV10-2
CASSESGSGARNEQFF
TGCGCCAGCAGTGAGTCGGGTAGCGGGGCGAGGAATGAGCAGTTCTTC
>once|.|TRBJ1-6|TRBV11-2
CASSLDGQGYNSPLHF
TGTGCCAGCAGCTTAGACGGCCAGGGCTATAATTCACCCCTCCACTTT
>.|.|TRBJ2-3|TRBV5-8
CASPYTPTSIIKAHGDTQYF
TGTGCCAGCCCCTACACCCCAACTAGCATTATAAAAGCCCATGGAGATACGCAGTATTTT
>.|.|TRBJ2-2|TRBV18
CASSTNTGELFF
TGTGCCAGCTCAACTAACACCGGGGAGCTGTTTTTT
>.|.|TRBJ1-4|TRBV14
CASSQAPPELFF
TGTGCCAGCAGCCAAGCCCCCCCGGAACTGTTTTTT
>.|.|TRBJ2-7|TRBV7-2
CASSLPGSEQYF
TGTGCCAGCAGCTTACCGGGGAGCGAGCAGTACTTC
>.|.|TRBJ2-2|TRBV24-1
CATSDSHRVNGELFF
TGTGCCACCAGTGATTCACACAGGGTAAACGGGGAGCTGTTTTTT
>.|.|TRBJ1-1|TRBV11-3
CASSFTGNTEAFF
TGTGCCAGCAGCTTCACAGGGAACACTGAAGCTTTCTTT
>.|.|TRBJ2-5|TRBV14
CASSQVASTGETQYF
TGTGCCAGCAGCCAAGTAGCAAGTACGGGGGAGACCCAGTACTTC
>.|TRBD2|TRBJ2-7|TRBV18
CASSPRLAGDGEQYF
TGTGCCAGCTCACCACGACTAGCGGGCGACGGCGAGCAGTACTTC
>.|TRBD1|TRBJ2-1|TRBV11-2
CASSSYFSFRDSEQFF
TGTGCCAGCAGCTCGTACTTTTCCTTCCGGGACAGTGAGCAGTTCTTC
>.|.|TRBJ2-7|TRBV24-1
CATSEVTGTTFYEQYF
TGTGCCACCAGTGAGGTAACCGGGACAACCTTTTACGAGCAGTACTTC
>.|TRBD2|TRBJ2-2|TRBV5-1
CASSTGTSGGNTGELFF
TGCGCCAGCAGCACCGGGACTAGCGGGGGGAACACCGGGGAGCTGTTTTTT
>.|TRBD1|TRBJ1-6|TRBV27
CASSPWGTGMSSPLHF
TGTGCCAGCAGTCCCTGGGGGACAGGTATGAGTTCACCCCTCCACTTT
>.|TRBD2|TRBJ2-3|TRBV7-3
CASSLLGGGYTDTQYF
TGTGCCAGCAGCTTACTGGGCGGGGGGTACACAGATACGCAGTATTTT
>.|TRBD1|TRBJ1-6|TRBV19
CASSFPGQGRNSPLHF
TGTGCCAGTAGTTTCCCGGGACAGGGGAGGAATTCACCCCTCCACTTT
>once|TRBD2|TRBJ2-3|TRBV6-5
CASRIPSGVSDTQYF
TGTGCCAGCCGCATCCCTAGCGGGGTCTCAGATACGCAGTATTTT
>once|.|TRBJ1-5|TRBV6-4
CASSGGVVHQPQHF
TGTGCCAGCAGTGGCGGGGTAGTGCATCAGCCCCAGCATTTT
>.|.|TRBJ2-4|TRBV6-5
CASSITTNIQYF
TGTGCCAGCAGCATAACGACTAACATTCAGTACTTC
>.|.|TRBJ2-7|TRBV2
CASSEQGVPYEQYF
TGTGCCAGCAGTGAACAAGGGGTACCCTACGAGCAGTACTTC
>.|.|TRBJ2-5|TRBV29-1
CSVKDTSTETQYF
TGCAGTGTAAAGGACACTTCCACGGAGACCCAGTACTTC
>.|.|TRBJ1-5|TRBV6-5
CASAAPDRGGQPQHF
TGTGCCAGCGCCGCCCCGGACCGAGGGGGTCAGCCCCAGCATTTT
>.|.|TRBJ2-5|TRBV18
CASSQDSQETQYF
TGTGCCAGCTCACAGGACAGCCAAGAGACCCAGTACTTC
>.|.|TRBJ1-5|TRBV10-1
CASSELSYSNQPQHF
TGCGCCAGCAGTGAGTTGAGCTATAGCAATCAGCCCCAGCATTTT
>.|.|TRBJ2-7|TRBV5-4
CASSLAQNEQYF
TGTGCCAGCAGCTTGGCGCAGAACGAGCAGTACTTC